Listed here are 10 T cell receptor beta chains from one sample, sequenced in a study of OX40 agonist ivuxolimab in advanced cancers. Assay: immunoSEQ multiplex PCR; the TCRdb copy retains only in-frame clones and omits some. Of 20,000 to 30,000 clones in the sample, around two thirds are singletons; the top ten hold more than 15%. This specimen consisted of CD4+ or CD8+ T cells sorted from blood, obtained in a trial of the OX40 agonist ivuxolimab. The receptor set was obtained from an adult with an advanced solid tumor such as melanoma, head and neck, liver or kidney cancer.

This clone was seen a few times. The V call is TRBV27, the J call TRBJ1-1; unclear D gene. CDR1 is MNHEY, CDR2 SMNVEV, per germline (reference sequence). The CDR3 sequence is 11 residues long. The V and J ends lost 4 bases and 5 bases respectively, with 5 bases between them. The DNA of the CDR3 is TGTGCCAGCAGTTCATATACTGAAGCTTTCTTT. Protein product: CASSSYTEAFF.

The genes are TRBV28 and TRBJ2-2; 7 positions match TRBD2. The CDR3 contains 14 residues. Germline assignment: CDR1 MDHEN and CDR2 SYDVKM. The V and J ends lost 6 bases and 8 bases, in that order; junction bases with no gene match: 9. CDR3 DNA sequence: TGTGCCAGCAGCCACGGACTAGTGGGAGGGGAGCTGTTTTTT. It specifies CASSHGLVGGELFF.

The rearrangement uses TRBV28 and TRBJ2-7, with D maybe TRBD2 (7 bases). CDR3 length: 13 amino acids. The germline V and J ends were trimmed by 8 bases and 3 bases, with 14 bases remaining between them. CDR1 is MDHEN, CDR2 SYDVKM, per germline. Written as DNA, the CDR3 is TGTGCCAGCGGCGAAGGGGGGGGCTACGAGCAGTACTTC. It specifies CASGEGGGYEQYF.

V gene TRBV27 combines with J gene TRBJ2-7; 11 nucleotides line up with TRBD1. With V trimmed by 6 bases and J by 6 bases, 10 bases remained unmatched. The CDR3 is made up of 15 amino acids. Per the germline V gene, CDR1 is MNHEY and CDR2 is SMNVEV (reference sequence). The CDR3 reads CASSQHRTGGAEQYF. CDR3 nucleotide sequence: TGTGCCAGCAGCCAGCATCGGACAGGGGGCGCCGAGCAGTACTTC.

This clone occurred a few times. The V call is TRBV29-1, the J call TRBJ2-7; the D gene could be TRBD1 or TRBD2 (5 bases each). Trimming took off 4 bases at V and 0 bases at J, with 10 bases between the two ends. There are 13 residues in the CDR3. Germline values: CDR1 SQVTM, CDR2 ANQGSEA. The CDR3 coding sequence is TGCAGCGTTGGGGGGATTAGCTCCTACGAGCAGTACTTC. It codes for CSVGGISSYEQYF.

The rearrangement links TRBV18 to TRBJ2-6; D not certain. Germline values: CDR1 KGHSH, CDR2 LQKENI. V lost 4 bases to trimming and J lost 2 bases, with 15 bases between them. The CDR3 is 17 residues long. The CDR3 bases are TGTGCCAGCTCACGCCCCGGGCCCACTGCTGGGGCCAACGTCCTGACTTTC. Translation: CASSRPGPTAGANVLTF. The full variable domain, rest sourced from reference TRBV18 and TRBJ2-6, is NAGVMQNPRHLVRRRGQEARLRCSPMKGHSHVYWYRQLPEEGLKFMVYLQKENIIDESGMPKERFSAEFPKEGPSILRIQQVVRGDSAAYFCASSRPGPTAGANVLTFGAGSRLTVL.

The chain links TRBV19 to TRBJ2-4; tentatively, D is TRBD1 (6 bases). Germline loops: CDR1 LNHDA, CDR2 SQIVND (reference sequence). V was shortened by 6 bases and J by 8 bases, with 17 bases between the two germline ends. CDR3 size: 14 residues. CDR3 protein: CASSQGGQLDIQYF. CDR3 bases: TGTGCCAGTAGCCAGGGCGGACAGTTGGACATTCAGTACTTC.

CDR3 nucleotide sequence: TGCGCCAGCAGCCAGGCCTGGGGGAACTACGAGCAGTACTTC. It yields the protein CASSQAWGNYEQYF. The genes are TRBV4-1 and TRBJ2-7; possibly TRBD1 or TRBD2 for D (5 bases each). The germline V gene encodes CDR1 MGHRA and CDR2 YSYEKL. The CDR3 length is 14 residues. V dropped 3 bases and J dropped 3 bases, with 12 bases sitting between them.

The V call is TRBV27, the J call TRBJ2-1; 7 bases are a match to TRBD1. Germline V gene lookup returns CDR1 MNHEY and CDR2 SMNVEV (reference sequence). V lost 2 bases, J lost 6 bases, and 1 base stayed unmatched. This CDR3 is built from 13 residues. This CDR3 is CASSLHRGNEQFF. CDR3 in DNA: TGTGCCAGCAGTTTACACAGGGGCAATGAGCAGTTCTTC.

J is TRBJ2-3 and V is TRBV9; 10 bases align to TRBD2. Germline assignment: CDR1 SGDLS and CDR2 YYNGEE. The V and J ends lost 4 bases and 3 bases, in that order; junction bases with no gene match: 2. The CDR3 spans 14 residues. CDR3 amino acids: CASSWTSGTDTQYF. CDR3 nucleotides: TGTGCCAGCAGCTGGACTAGCGGTACAGATACGCAGTATTTT.